A single sample is the source of the 23 T cell receptor beta chains below, sequenced in a study of CD8+CD57+ T cells in acquired aplastic anemia. Patients who underwent sequencing had shown CD8+CD57+ cell expansion by flow cytometry. Genomic DNA, the template, was used for profiling of the TCR beta VDJ and CDR3. One entry per CDR3 protein, called by TCRdb with MiXCR from the reads. The table includes some 150,000 distinct CDR3 sequences, roughly 48% detected once. The sample consisted of sorted CD4+, CD8+, or CD8+CD57+ T cells (not recorded which) from PBMCs. Source of these receptors: a human donor with aplastic anemia.

In its sample, this clonotype was seen many times. The chain links TRBV7-9 to TRBJ1-2, with a tentative D call TRBD1 (5 bases). V dropped 3 bases and J dropped 7 bases, with 12 bases sitting between them. The CDR3 extends over 13 amino acids. Per the germline V gene, CDR1 is SEHNR and CDR2 is FQNEAQ (reference sequence). This CDR3 reads CASSLEAGSGYTF. CDR3 nucleotide sequence: TGTGCCAGCAGCTTGGAGGCAGGGTCTGGCTACACCTTC. Complete variable domain (other parts from reference TRBV7-9 and TRBJ1-2): DTGVSQNPRHKITKRGQNVTFRCDPISEHNRLYWYRQTLGQGPEFLTYFQNEAQLEKSRLLSDRFSAERPKGSFSTLEIQRTEQGDSAMYLCASSLEAGSGYTFGSGTRLTVV.

This clonotype was seen a few times. For the CDR3, the DNA is TGTGCCAGCAGTGAATTCACCGGGACAGGGGATGGCGCAGATACGCAGTATTTT. Translation gives CASSEFTGTGDGADTQYF. The rearrangement joins TRBV25-1 to TRBJ2-3; TRBD1 agrees at 10 bases. V gave up 1 base and J gave up 4 bases; unmatched junction bases: 11. CDR3 length equals 18 residues. CDR1 and CDR2 (germline): MGHDK, SYGVNS. Variable domain in full (rest from reference TRBV25-1 and TRBJ2-3): EADIYQTPRYLVIGTGKKITLECSQTMGHDKMYWYQQDPGMELHLIHYSYGVNSTEKGDLSSESTVSRIRTEHFPLTLESARPSHTSQYLCASSEFTGTGDGADTQYFGPGTRLTVL.

The chain carries TRBV10-2 and TRBJ1-1; 8 bases fit TRBD1. Germline lookup yields CDR1 WSHSY and CDR2 SAAADI. Trimming removed 10 bases from V and 1 base from J; junction bases left unmatched: 5. This CDR3 spans 13 amino acids. CDR3 in amino acids: CAIRGQGNTEAFF. CDR3 in DNA: TGCGCCATCAGAGGACAGGGGAACACTGAAGCTTTCTTT.

The J gene is TRBJ2-1, the V gene TRBV20-1, with TRBD2 matching 7 bases. Trimming took 3 bases from V and 3 from J; bases not matched to a gene: 5. This CDR3 has 14 residues. Germline V gene sequence: CDR1 DFQATT, CDR2 SNEGSKA (reference sequence). The CDR3 loop reads CSASGRKIYNEQFF. The CDR3 region has the DNA TGCAGTGCTAGCGGGAGGAAGATCTACAATGAGCAGTTCTTC.

The V call is TRBV11-2, the J call TRBJ1-6; the D is unclear. Germline CDR1 is SGHAT and CDR2 is FQNNGV. The germline V and J ends were trimmed by 3 bases and 5 bases, with 14 bases remaining between them. This CDR3 has 16 amino acids. CDR3: CASSFLPGGDNSPLHF. CDR3 sequence (DNA): TGTGCCAGCAGCTTCTTGCCCGGAGGCGATAATTCACCCCTCCACTTT. The full variable domain, in which reference TRBV11-2 and TRBJ1-6 provide the parts outside the CDR3, is EAGVAQSPRYKIIEKRQSVAFWCNPISGHATLYWYQQILGQGPKLLIQFQNNGVVDDSQLPKDRFSAERLKGVDSTLKIQPAKLEDSAVYLCASSFLPGGDNSPLHFGNGTRLTVT.

The sample holds many counts of this clonotype. A read error may produce the germline difference seen at one junction end. The rearrangement uses TRBV6-4 and TRBJ1-1, with no clear D. CDR3 size: 14 residues. CDR1 is MRHNA, CDR2 SNTAGT, per germline. The CDR3 DNA follows: TGTGCCAGCACTGACACCGACAAAGGGACTGAAGCTTTCTTT. It is translated as CASTDTDKGTEAFF.

The rearrangement joins TRBV19 to TRBJ1-2; maybe TRBD1 (6 bases). The germline gives CDR1 LNHDA, CDR2 SQIVND (reference sequence). Trimming removed 2 bases at V and 8 bases at J, with 15 bases between. The CDR3 consists of 14 residues. CDR3 amino acids: CASSIFWGARGYTF. The CDR3 DNA is TGTGCCAGTAGTATATTCTGGGGGGCACGGGGCTACACCTTC. The whole variable domain, filled in from reference TRBV19 and TRBJ1-2, reads DGGITQSPKYLFRKEGQNVTLSCEQNLNHDAMYWYRQDPGQGLRLIYYSQIVNDFQKGDIAEGYSVSREKKESFPLTVTSAQKNPTAFYLCASSIFWGARGYTFGSGTRLTVV.

This clonotype was seen only a few times. The chain joins TRBV12-3 or TRBV12-4 to TRBJ2-5; the match to TRBD2 covers 7 bases. V was clipped by 1 base and J by 5 bases; unmatched bases: 16. The CDR3 contains 18 residues. For the CDR3, the DNA is TGTGCCAGCAGTTTAGGGGTGTCGGGGAGGGTCGGCGGGGAGACCCAGTACTTC. Its protein product is CASSLGVSGRVGGETQYF.

This clonotype was observed a few times. The V call is TRBV20-1, the J call TRBJ2-3; TRBD2 agrees at 8 bases. Germline assignment: CDR1 DFQATT and CDR2 SNEGSKA (reference sequence). The CDR3 covers 16 residues. V trimming: 0 bases; J trimming: 4 bases; junction bases outside the gene matches: 9. CDR3 residues: CSARDQAGVGPDTQYF. CDR3 nucleotides: TGCAGTGCTAGAGATCAAGCGGGAGTAGGTCCAGATACGCAGTATTTT.

This rearrangement joins TRBV6-5 to TRBJ1-5; TRBD1 agrees at 10 bases. The CDR3 length is 14 residues. The ends lost 4 bases at V and 5 bases at J; junction bases unmatched: 2. Looked up from germline, CDR1 is MNHEY and CDR2 is SVGAGI. CDR3 in amino acids: CASSWTGGDQPQHF. CDR3 in DNA: TGTGCCAGCAGTTGGACAGGGGGAGATCAGCCCCAGCATTTT.

There are many counts of this clonotype. This chain joins TRBV19 and TRBJ1-2; D ambiguous. Looked up from germline, CDR1 is LNHDA and CDR2 is SQIVND (reference sequence). With 3 bases removed from V and 4 bases from J, the gap between germline ends came to 12 bases. CDR3 length: 14 amino acids. The chain's CDR3 is CASSIGIDAYGYTF. As DNA, the CDR3 is TGTGCCAGTAGTATCGGGATTGACGCCTATGGCTACACCTTC.

The J gene is TRBJ2-7, the V gene TRBV20-1; D remains ambiguous. Per the germline V gene, CDR1 is DFQATT and CDR2 is SNEGSKA (reference sequence). This CDR3 is 13 amino acids long. Deletions cut 0 bases from V and 3 bases from J, with 9 bases between. CDR3 bases: TGCAGTGCTAGAGATCCCGGAAACTACGAGCAGTACTTC. This encodes CSARDPGNYEQYF.

This sequence joins TRBV5-1 and TRBJ2-3, with 10 bases aligning to TRBD2. The CDR3 loop spans 15 amino acids. V dropped 1 base and J dropped 6; count of bases not matched to a gene: 5. The germline CDR1 and CDR2 sequences are SGHRS and YFSETQ. The CDR3 DNA sequence: TGCGCCAGCAGCTTGAGCGGGGGGGCCCCTGATACGCAGTATTTT. Encoded protein: CASSLSGGAPDTQYF.

This clonotype was seen only once. One end of the junction fails to match germline, which may point to a read error. This rearrangement joins TRBV2 to TRBJ1-4; D gene ambiguous. The length of the CDR3 is 15 residues. In germline, CDR1 is SNHLY, CDR2 FYNNEI. CDR3 sequence reads: CASSRTWATNERLFF. Here the CDR3 DNA reads TGTGCCAGCAGCCGCACTTGGGCGACTAATGAAAGACTGTTTTTT.

In its sample, this clonotype was seen once. V and J are TRBV19 and TRBJ1-2; tentative D call: TRBD1 (5 bases). This CDR3 contains 15 residues. Trimming left V 7 bases short and J 4 bases short, with 19 bases between. Germline V lookup: CDR1 LNHDA, CDR2 SQIVND (reference sequence). The DNA for the CDR3 is TGTGCCAGTACCCTCACCCAGGGACGGGCCTATGGCTACACCTTC. This translates into CASTLTQGRAYGYTF.

Worth noting for this clonotype: A clone one base away is much larger, so this may be a read error. This chain connects TRBV12-3 or TRBV12-4 to TRBJ2-7; the D is unclear. The germline V and J ends were trimmed by 6 bases and 5 bases, with 20 bases remaining between them. There are 15 residues in the CDR3. CDR3 DNA sequence: TGTGCCAGCAGCCCAAACAGCCGCGGCCCCAACGAGCAGTACTTC. It is translated as CASSPNSRGPNEQYF.

J is TRBJ2-5 and V is TRBV15; TRBD1 matches at 9 bases. V was clipped by 0 bases and J by 5 bases; unmatched bases: 7. The CDR3 length is 16 residues. Germline V lookup: CDR1 LNHNV, CDR2 YYDKDF (reference sequence). CDR3 region: CATSRDVGQGGETQYF. DNA of the CDR3: TGTGCCACCAGCAGAGATGTGGGACAGGGCGGGGAGACCCAGTACTTC.

The chain recombines TRBV5-1 with TRBJ2-2, with D possibly called TRBD1 or TRBD2 (6 bases each). The CDR3 is 15 amino acids. The V end was cut by 1 base, the J end by 4 bases, with 11 bases between. Germline CDR1 is SGHRS and CDR2 is YFSETQ. CDR3 sequence reads: CASSLRGHGTGELFF. The CDR3 nucleotides read TGCGCCAGCAGCTTGCGGGGGCACGGCACCGGGGAGCTGTTTTTT.

The genes are TRBV19 and TRBJ1-3; the D gene is possibly TRBD1 (6 bases). Germline values: CDR1 LNHDA, CDR2 SQIVND (reference sequence). The CDR3 consists of 13 residues. The V end lost 3 bases, the J end lost 7 bases, and 10 bases lay between the germline ends. CDR3 residues: CASSIPGANTIYF. As DNA, the CDR3 is TGTGCCAGTAGTATCCCGGGGGCGAACACCATATATTTT. Filled out from reference TRBV19 and TRBJ1-3, the complete variable domain reads DGGITQSPKYLFRKEGQNVTLSCEQNLNHDAMYWYRQDPGQGLRLIYYSQIVNDFQKGDIAEGYSVSREKKESFPLTVTSAQKNPTAFYLCASSIPGANTIYFGEGSWLTVV.

V is TRBV19 and J is TRBJ2-3, with D possibly being TRBD1 (6 bases). The V gene's germline CDR1 is LNHDA and CDR2 SQIVND (reference sequence). V lost 6 bases to trimming and J lost 0 bases, with 10 bases between them. This CDR3 comprises 14 residues. CDR3 sequence reads: CASSGTTSTDTQYF. The CDR3 DNA reads TGTGCCAGTAGCGGGACAACTAGCACAGATACGCAGTATTTT. Full variable domain (missing parts from reference TRBV19 and TRBJ2-3): DGGITQSPKYLFRKEGQNVTLSCEQNLNHDAMYWYRQDPGQGLRLIYYSQIVNDFQKGDIAEGYSVSREKKESFPLTVTSAQKNPTAFYLCASSGTTSTDTQYFGPGTRLTVL.

The V call is TRBV10-3, the J call TRBJ1-2, with 7 bases identical to TRBD1. This CDR3 is built from 13 residues. CDR1 is ENHRY and CDR2 is SYGVKD in the germline V gene. Trimming cost V 10 bases and J 8 bases; bases outside gene matches: 13. In DNA form, the CDR3 reads TGTGCCAGCGACGTACCACAGGGGTACGGCTACACCTTC. The encoded protein is CASDVPQGYGYTF.

This clonotype was detected a few times. The chain has TRBV27 and TRBJ2-7; possibly TRBD2 for D (5 bases). CDR3 length: 16 amino acids. Germline values: CDR1 MNHEY, CDR2 SMNVEV (reference sequence). Trimming cost V 3 bases and J 0 bases, with 15 bases left between them. In nucleotides, the CDR3 is TGTGCCAGCAGTTTGAGTTGGATAAGCGGCTCCTACGAGCAGTACTTC. This codes for CASSLSWISGSYEQYF.

This clonotype was observed once. The chain has TRBV10-3 and TRBJ2-7; D unclear. Germline CDR1 reads ENHRY; CDR2 reads SYGVKD. Trimming took off 0 bases at V and 3 bases at J, with 6 bases between the two ends. The CDR3 has 13 residues. In nucleotides, the CDR3 is TGTGCCATCAGTGAGTCGACGGTCTACGAGCAGTACTTC. It is translated as CAISESTVYEQYF.